This TCR beta chain is drawn from a study of blood T cell repertoires in COVID-19. Clones were read by immunoSEQ multiplex PCR, and TCRdb kept only the in-frame ones, dropping some. Here the sample spans 150,000 or so clones, more than 75% being singletons. The germline gives CDR1 SGHVS, CDR2 FQNEAQ. This CDR3 is 15 amino acids long. Between the trimmed V and J ends, which lost 2 bases and 8 bases, there was a span of 15 bases. The TCR comes from a man aged 55 to 70 with COVID-19, enrolled during active disease. The chain links TRBV7-8 to TRBJ2-2; possible D gene TRBD2, 6 bases. Sequences were obtained from peripheral blood. Here the CDR3 DNA reads TGTGCCAGCAGCTTAAATTGGGGGGTAGGAGGGGAGCTGTTTTTT. Its protein product is CASSLNWGVGGELFF.